This is a list of T cell receptor beta chains from one sample in a study of cytomegalovirus exposure and HLA in healthy donors. Clones were read by immunoSEQ multiplex PCR, and TCRdb kept only the in-frame ones, dropping some. The sample lists about 90,000 clones, approximately 84% occurring once. Material: PBMCs. The source is a young man in good health and CMV-seronegative. CDR3s include the opening cysteine and the closing phenylalanine or tryptophan. The D gene is left open where the match is weak. The size field is filled for only some rows; it gives once, few, many or a size class.

CDR3	DNA	size	V	J	D
CASSLDRGVHEQYF	TGTGCCAGCAGCTTAGACAGGGGGGTCCACGAGCAGTACTTC	NA	TRBV11-2	TRBJ2-7	NA
CASSGIAGQGTVGPGNQPQHF	TGTGCCAGCAGTGGGATCGCTGGACAGGGGACGGTCGGACCGGGCAATCAGCCCCAGCATTTT	NA	TRBV27	TRBJ1-5	TRBD1
CASSPGGEQYF	TGTGCCAGCTCACCCGGGGGGGAGCAGTACTTC	few	TRBV18	TRBJ2-7	TRBD2
CATSRSLRGDTQYF	TGTGCCACCAGCAGATCCCTAAGGGGAGATACGCAGTATTTT	NA	TRBV15	TRBJ2-3	NA
CASSFGTSGINEQFF	TGTGCCAGCAGCTTCGGGACTAGCGGGATCAATGAGCAGTTCTTC	NA	TRBV7-3	TRBJ2-1	TRBD2
CATNSGFGYTF	TGTGCCACCAACTCAGGGTTTGGCTACACCTTC	NA	TRBV6-6	TRBJ1-2	NA
CASSLGGQGAVEKLFF	TGTGCCAGCAGCTTAGGGGGACAGGGGGCTGTTGAAAAACTGTTTTTT	NA	TRBV7-8	TRBJ1-4	TRBD1
CASSSRGLAPRNEQFF	TGTGCCAGCAGCTCAAGAGGACTAGCTCCTAGGAATGAGCAGTTCTTC	once	TRBV13	TRBJ2-1	TRBD2
CASSHDRTAQQFF	TGTGCCAGCAGCCATGATCGGACAGCCCAGCAGTTCTTC	few	TRBV5-4	TRBJ2-1	NA
CASSLTGTGYYEQYF	TGTGCCAGCAGCTTGACTGGGACAGGGTACTACGAGCAGTACTTC	NA	TRBV5-6	TRBJ2-7	TRBD1
CASSSSWGGGTEAFF	TGCGCCAGCAGCTCCAGTTGGGGCGGGGGCACTGAAGCTTTCTTT	NA	TRBV4-3	TRBJ1-1	NA
CASSDTPSNEKLFF	TGCGCCAGCAGTGACACACCTTCTAATGAAAAACTGTTTTTT	NA	TRBV10-1	TRBJ1-4	NA
CASSNRQGAVAEAFF	TGCGCCAGCAGCAACCGACAGGGGGCGGTCGCTGAAGCTTTCTTT	NA	TRBV5-1	TRBJ1-1	TRBD1
CASSPRTGEGYTF	TGTGCCAGCTCACCACGGACAGGGGAAGGCTACACCTTC	NA	TRBV18	TRBJ1-2	TRBD1
CASSLGQGKKSGDEQYF	TGTGCCAGCAGCTTGGGACAGGGGAAAAAATCCGGGGACGAGCAGTACTTC	NA	TRBV5-4	TRBJ2-7	TRBD1
CSARGAEGYTF	TGCAGTGCTAGGGGGGCGGAGGGCTACACCTTC	NA	TRBV20-1	TRBJ1-2	NA
CASSPLNRGRTEAFF	TGTGCCAGCTCACCCCTTAACAGGGGGCGGACTGAAGCTTTCTTT	NA	TRBV18	TRBJ1-1	TRBD1
CASSPLGGFYNEQFF	TGTGCCAGCAGCCCCCTCGGCGGCTTCTACAATGAGCAGTTCTTC	NA	TRBV9	TRBJ2-1	NA
CASSWTGRYQPQHF	TGTGCCAGCAGCTGGACAGGGCGGTATCAGCCCCAGCATTTT	NA	TRBV2	TRBJ1-5	TRBD1
CASTWGGRYEQYF	TGTGCCAGCACCTGGGGGGGGCGGTACGAGCAGTACTTC	NA	TRBV5-8	TRBJ2-7	NA
CAIRRSAEQYF	TGTGCCATCAGGAGGAGCGCAGAGCAGTACTTC	NA	TRBV10-3	TRBJ2-7	NA
CASSSLAGGAYEQYF	TGTGCCAGCAGCTCCCTAGCGGGTGGGGCCTACGAGCAGTACTTC	NA	TRBV7-9	TRBJ2-7	TRBD2
CASSPTSPRNEQFF	TGTGCCAGCAGCCCGACATCACCTCGGAATGAGCAGTTCTTC	NA	TRBV28	TRBJ2-1	NA
CASSFEASGSFSSYNEQFF	TGCGCCAGCAGCTTCGAGGCTAGCGGGAGTTTTAGCTCCTACAATGAGCAGTTCTTC	NA	TRBV5-1	TRBJ2-1	TRBD2
CASSLGGGPPYEQYF	TGTGCCAGCAGCTTGGGGGGAGGGCCACCCTACGAGCAGTACTTC	NA	TRBV11-2	TRBJ2-7	TRBD2
CASSATGLGQPQHF	TGTGCCAGCAGCGCGACAGGGTTGGGTCAGCCCCAGCATTTT	NA	TRBV9	TRBJ1-5	TRBD1
CASRGNRGGNTIYF	TGTGCCAGTCGCGGGAACCGGGGCGGAAACACCATATATTTT	once	TRBV2	TRBJ1-3	NA
CASSLQGFSNQPQHF	TGTGCCAGCAGCCTACAGGGGTTTAGCAATCAGCCCCAGCATTTT	NA	TRBV6-6	TRBJ1-5	TRBD1
CASSRTGSRFETQYF	TGTGCCAGCAGCCGAACCGGGAGTCGGTTTGAGACCCAGTACTTC	NA	TRBV6-1	TRBJ2-5	NA
CASSLGFAGSYEQYF	TGTGCCAGCAGCTTGGGGTTCGCCGGGAGCTACGAGCAGTACTTC	NA	TRBV5-6	TRBJ2-7	NA
CASSPGQRFMNTEAFF	TGTGCCAGCAGTCCTGGACAGAGATTCATGAACACTGAAGCTTTCTTT	few	TRBV28	TRBJ1-1	NA
CASSVEETQYF	TGCGCCAGCAGCGTAGAAGAGACCCAGTACTTC	NA	TRBV5-1	TRBJ2-5	NA
CASRLPRASGRGNEQFF	TGTGCCAGCAGACTCCCTCGGGCTAGCGGGAGGGGGAATGAGCAGTTCTTC	NA	TRBV27	TRBJ2-1	TRBD2
CASGGRNTEAFF	TGTGCCTCGGGGGGCAGAAACACTGAAGCTTTCTTT	NA	TRBV7-9	TRBJ1-1	NA
CASSDAGTGFYEQYF	TGCGCCAGCAGTGACGCTGGGACAGGGTTCTACGAGCAGTACTTC	NA	TRBV10-1	TRBJ2-7	TRBD1
CASSLDMTEGNTIYF	TGCGCCAGCAGCTTGGACATGACAGAAGGAAACACCATATATTTT	NA	TRBV5-1	TRBJ1-3	NA
CASSLRGGETQYF	TGTGCCAGCAGCTTACGGGGAGGAGAGACCCAGTACTTC	NA	TRBV11-2	TRBJ2-5	NA
CASSLAQGARMLGNQPQHF	TGTGCCAGCAGCTTAGCACAGGGGGCGCGGATGTTGGGCAATCAGCCCCAGCATTTT	NA	TRBV7-9	TRBJ1-5	TRBD1
CSARQASSYEQYF	TGCAGCGCAAGACAGGCAAGCTCCTACGAGCAGTACTTC	NA	TRBV29-1	TRBJ2-7	NA
CSVFGQGWEGYTF	TGCAGCGTTTTTGGACAGGGATGGGAGGGCTACACCTTC	few	TRBV29-1	TRBJ1-2	TRBD1
CASSQEAGVVGWAKNIQYF	TGCGCCAGCAGCCAAGAGGCGGGAGTGGTGGGATGGGCCAAAAACATTCAGTACTTC	NA	TRBV4-1	TRBJ2-4	TRBD2
CASIIKGAPNTEAFF	TGTGCCAGCATAATTAAGGGGGCCCCGAACACTGAAGCTTTCTTT	few	TRBV5-4	TRBJ1-1	TRBD1
CASRIDRGSSEQYF	TGTGCCAGCAGGATAGACAGGGGCTCTTCCGAGCAGTACTTC	NA	TRBV6-5	TRBJ2-7	TRBD1